What follows describes a single T cell receptor (beta chain). It lacks a known antigen. The sample holds no much larger clone one base away, and base qualities are not on file. Between the V and J ends, shortened by 4 bases and 3 bases respectively, the junction contains 16 bases. Based on the germline V gene, the CDR1 and CDR2 sequences are SGHRS and YFSETQ. The CDR3 starts with the cysteine, ends with the phenylalanine, and has 15 residues. The DNA shown is the 45-base CDR3, in frame from base 1. This record belongs to a study of shared clonotypes between healthy human individuals (dated by TCRdb to the early 2020s). About the investigation overall: The cohort included a few men and a couple of women between 18 and 49 years of age. To estimate repertoire size and how much clonotype sharing occurs between individuals, the study deeply sequenced the blood TCR repertoires of five or six healthy adults. For each donor, CD4 naive and CD4 memory were each given three plates, CD8 naive was given two plates, and CD8 memory was given one plate. Each donor's leukapheresis produced roughly between roughly 0.85 and 9.5 billion PBMCs. To increase sequencing depth and limit assay-specific biases, TCR repertoire library preparation and sequencing were carried out by different laboratories using diverse techniques. Broad study findings and their caveats: Because the study included only a small number of donors, the genetic and exposure-history diversity represented was limited. Pairwise subsampling indicated that sequencing depth was expected to affect the degree of clonotype sharing among donors. Clonotypes shared by all four sorted-subset donors showed higher generation probabilities than non-shared clonotypes. Naive subsets generally had larger estimated clonotype richness than memory subsets did. Across four donors, around 5% of naive CD4, roughly 3.3% of naive CD8, 2% to 2.5% of memory CD4, and over 0.35% of memory CD8 clonotypes were shared. Incomplete sequencing was indicated by rarefaction of sorted-subset datasets, despite the large sequencing depth. Sampling was restricted to blood, and TCR repertoires in tissues likely differ from the TCR repertoires found in blood.

TCR CDR3 regions were amplified from genomic DNA by multiplex PCR using the deep immunoSEQ assay. Genomic DNA extracted from each cell subset was distributed evenly over all wells of several immunoSEQ 96-well plates, and each plate served as one replicate. For sorted subsets, each replicate PCR was loaded with approximately 200 ng genomic DNA, equivalent to approximately 33,000 T cell genomes. The purified libraries were quantified using a Qubit 3.0 fluorometer, sized with a Bioanalyzer 2100, and then quantified again using the KAPA Library Quantification kit. Every immunoSEQ 96-well plate was sequenced on a separate single-read 150-cycle Illumina NextSeq 550 flow cell. The paper's processing steps were these. Because only junctional sequences without quality scores were contained in the immunoSEQ output, filtering matching that applied to full-length reads could not be performed. Sequences were annotated with PyIR, a Python wrapper for IgBLAST v1.9, using IMGT germline references to assign V/J genes and CDR3. Reads were removed for weak V/J assignments (E-value above 1e-6), missing CDR3, stop codons, out-of-frame junctions, or ambiguous translated residues. V3J clonotypes were defined by identical inferred V gene, J gene, and CDR3 amino acid sequence. To compute the percentage overlap between repertoires, the number of shared unique clonotypes was divided by the size of the smaller repertoire. Richness of each repertoire was evaluated using RTK rarefaction, the Chao1 estimator, and Recon v2.1 estimates of unobserved clonotypes. OLGA was used to compute generation probabilities for all TCRbeta clonotypes that the gDNA method yielded from a handful of donors. TCRdb re-hosts the immuneACCESS table, in-frame sequences only. Its copies lack some clones; in the studies checked, an unresolved V gene accounts for under half of them, and the cause for the rest is not known. V and J calls and clone size are as listed in that table; D and trimming were resolved from the DNA. The sample table shows just over 2,000,000 clones, and 85% to 95% are seen once. Clones ranked in the top ten supply 0.13% of the sample.

The donors were healthy, HIV-negative adults who had no recently reported acute infections or vaccinations. All donors were Caucasian adults living in Nashville, Tennessee, USA. Magnetic negative selection was used to enrich CD4+ T cells, after which naive cells were positively selected on CD45RA and the negative fraction became the memory subset. Blood was collected by leukapheresis, and PBMCs were isolated by Ficoll-Histopaque density gradient centrifugation and then cryopreserved in liquid nitrogen vapor phase. Analytical flow cytometry was used to check the purity and quantity of every magnetically sorted T cell population. Each sorted fraction had its genomic DNA isolated and then quantified by UV absorbance on a Nanodrop 2000c.

This sequence originates from a man aged 18 to 29 in good health. Sequenced: naive CD4+ T cells sorted from blood. What this sample's cell subset or site label stands for: CD45RA+ positively selected. The chain links TRBV5-1 with TRBJ2-5; a tentative D call is TRBD1 (6 bases match). The CDR3 here reads CASSPGTGTKETQYF. In nucleotide form, the sequence is TGCGCCAGCAGCCCAGGAACAGGGACGAAAGAGACCCAGTACTTC.